The rows below give T cell receptor beta chains drawn from one sample of a study of memory B cells and T cells in multiple sclerosis. Sequenced by immunoSEQ multiplex PCR; TCRdb stores in-frame clones only, minus some. The sample includes around 50,000 clones, over 75% of them seen just once. No antigen has been assigned to these receptors. Specimen: PBMCs from blood kept in culture. The receptors were sampled from a human donor with multiple sclerosis. Both conserved end residues are part of each CDR3. A D gene is named only where the DNA matches it firmly. Not all rows give a size; the values are once, few, many and, for expanded clones, a class.

v_call	j_call	clone_size	d_call	cdr3_aa	cdr3_nt
TRBV2	TRBJ1-5	NA	NA	CASSPDYSNQPQHF	TGTGCCAGCAGCCCGGATTATAGCAATCAGCCCCAGCATTTT
TRBV7-9	TRBJ2-7	NA	TRBD1	CASSRPGTGTYEQYF	TGTGCCAGCAGCCGTCCCGGGACAGGGACCTACGAGCAGTACTTC
TRBV7-9	TRBJ2-5	few	NA	CASSLGGDLEETQYF	TGTGCCAGCAGCTTAGGTGGGGATCTGGAAGAGACCCAGTACTTC
TRBV5-1	TRBJ1-2	NA	NA	CASSLSGANYGYTF	TGCGCCAGCAGCTTGTCGGGGGCTAACTATGGCTACACCTTC
TRBV4-1	TRBJ2-5	NA	NA	CASSQDAVPQETQYF	TGCGCCAGCAGCCAAGATGCCGTACCCCAAGAGACCCAGTACTTC
TRBV7-2	TRBJ1-5	NA	TRBD1	CASSLAYGDSRQPQHF	TGTGCCAGCAGCTTAGCTTATGGGGACAGCAGGCAGCCCCAGCATTTT
TRBV30	TRBJ1-1	NA	NA	CAWSQGSAEAFF	TGTGCCTGGAGCCAAGGAAGTGCTGAAGCTTTCTTT
TRBV6-4	TRBJ1-5	NA	NA	CASSANSNQPQHF	TGTGCCAGCAGCGCGAATAGCAATCAGCCCCAGCATTTT
TRBV2	TRBJ2-3	NA	NA	CASSDQAGSDTQYF	TGTGCCAGCAGTGACCAGGCCGGGAGCGATACGCAGTATTTT
TRBV29-1	TRBJ2-7	NA	NA	CSVPQRYEQYF	TGCAGCGTGCCCCAAAGGTACGAGCAGTACTTC
TRBV5-8	TRBJ2-7	NA	NA	CASSREGRDYEQYF	TGTGCCAGCAGCCGAGAGGGCAGGGACTACGAGCAGTACTTC
TRBV6-5	TRBJ2-7	NA	NA	CASSQDIYSYEQYF	TGTGCCAGCAGCCAAGACATATACTCCTACGAGCAGTACTTC
TRBV27	TRBJ2-5	NA	NA	CASSLGTALYF	TGTGCCAGCAGTCTAGGGACGGCCCTGTACTTC
TRBV5-1	TRBJ1-1	few	NA	CASKGGPGNTEAFF	TGCGCCAGCAAGGGGGGGCCGGGAAACACTGAAGCTTTCTTT
TRBV9	TRBJ1-6	NA	NA	CASSVGAAVYNSPLHF	TGTGCCAGCAGCGTAGGAGCAGCAGTTTATAATTCACCCCTCCACTTT
TRBV4-1	TRBJ1-2	NA	NA	CASSQVVTVNYGYTF	TGCGCCAGCAGCCAAGTAGTAACAGTTAACTATGGCTACACCTTC
TRBV6-6	TRBJ2-1	NA	TRBD2	CASSLAGDNEQFF	TGTGCCAGCAGCTTAGCGGGGGACAATGAGCAGTTCTTC
TRBV11-2	TRBJ2-7	NA	TRBD1	CASSPLRTGWDEQYF	TGTGCCAGCAGCCCTCTCAGGACAGGGTGGGACGAGCAGTACTTC
TRBV6-6	TRBJ1-4	once	TRBD1	CASSSTRGKLFF	TGTGCCAGCAGTTCTACCAGGGGGAAACTGTTTTTT
TRBV6-6	TRBJ1-1	NA	NA	CASSYRVANTEAFF	TGTGCCAGCAGCTACAGGGTTGCAAACACTGAAGCTTTCTTT
TRBV19	TRBJ1-5	NA	NA	CASSILGTIQPQHF	TGTGCCAGTAGTATACTAGGGACCATTCAGCCCCAGCATTTT